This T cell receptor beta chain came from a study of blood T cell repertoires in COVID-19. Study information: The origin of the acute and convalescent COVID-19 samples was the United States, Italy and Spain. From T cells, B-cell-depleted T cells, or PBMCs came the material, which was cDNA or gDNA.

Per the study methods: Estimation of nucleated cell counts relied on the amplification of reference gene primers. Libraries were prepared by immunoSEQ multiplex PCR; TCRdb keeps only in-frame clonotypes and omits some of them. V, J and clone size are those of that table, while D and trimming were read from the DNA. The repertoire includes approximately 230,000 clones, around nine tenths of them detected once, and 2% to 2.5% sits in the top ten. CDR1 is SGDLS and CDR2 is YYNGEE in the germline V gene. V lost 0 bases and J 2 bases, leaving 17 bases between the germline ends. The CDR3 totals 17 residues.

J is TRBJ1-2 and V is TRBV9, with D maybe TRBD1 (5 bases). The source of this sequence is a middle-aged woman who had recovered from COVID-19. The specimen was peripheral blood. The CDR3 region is CASSVEGFGHRNYGYTF. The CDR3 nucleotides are TGTGCCAGCAGCGTAGAAGGGTTCGGACACAGAAACTATGGCTACACCTTC.